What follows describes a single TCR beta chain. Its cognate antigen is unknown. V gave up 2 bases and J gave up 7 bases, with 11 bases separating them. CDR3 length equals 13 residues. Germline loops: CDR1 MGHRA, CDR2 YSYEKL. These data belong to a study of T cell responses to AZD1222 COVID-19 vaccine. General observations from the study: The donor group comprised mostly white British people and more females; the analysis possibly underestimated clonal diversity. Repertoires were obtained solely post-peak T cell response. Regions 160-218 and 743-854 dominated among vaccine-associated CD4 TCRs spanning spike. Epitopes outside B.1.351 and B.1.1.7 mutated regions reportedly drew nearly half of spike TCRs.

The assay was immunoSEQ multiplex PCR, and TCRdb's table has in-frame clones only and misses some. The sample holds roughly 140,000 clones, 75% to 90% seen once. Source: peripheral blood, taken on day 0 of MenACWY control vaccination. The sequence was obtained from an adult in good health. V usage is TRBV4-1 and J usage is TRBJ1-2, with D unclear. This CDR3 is CASSQPDIPGYTF. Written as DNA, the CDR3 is TGCGCCAGCAGCCAACCTGACATTCCTGGCTACACCTTC.